The next 19 T cell receptor beta chains were all read from a single sample in a study of T cells in localized non-small cell lung cancer. TCRdb's copy holds only in-frame clones and misses some; the assay was immunoSEQ multiplex PCR. Of about 24,000 clones listed, approximately 86% are singletons. This sample comprised peripheral blood, obtained before any cancer treatment. Receptors were obtained from a male donor older than 55 with stage II squamous cell lung carcinoma.

The chain links TRBV7-8 to TRBJ1-2, with D perhaps matching TRBD1 (6 bases). The CDR3 runs to 15 residues. V lost 0 bases to trimming and J lost 6 bases, with 14 bases between them. Per germline, CDR1 SGHVS and CDR2 FQNEAQ. CDR3 sequence reads: CASSLALYGGHGYTF. The CDR3 DNA follows: TGTGCCAGCAGCTTAGCGCTCTACGGGGGCCATGGCTACACCTTC. The complete variable domain, with remaining parts taken from reference TRBV7-8 and TRBJ1-2, reads GAGVSQSPRYKVAKRGQDVALRCDPISGHVSLFWYQQALGQGPEFLTYFQNEAQLDKSGLPSDRFFAERPEGSVSTLKIQRTQQEDSAVYLCASSLALYGGHGYTFGSGTRLTVV.

This rearrangement joins TRBV7-9 to TRBJ2-5; 9 bases map to TRBD1. This CDR3 has 18 residues. V shed 5 bases, J shed 3 bases, and the junction held 16 bases outside the gene matches. CDR1 SEHNR and CDR2 FQNEAQ come from the germline V gene (reference sequence). CDR3 DNA sequence: TGTGCCAGCAGCACTTTAGGGGGACCCGGGACAGGGAAAGAGACCCAGTACTTC. It encodes CASSTLGGPGTGKETQYF.

V gene TRBV28 combines with J gene TRBJ1-4, with TRBD1 matching over 12 bases. This CDR3 spans 18 amino acids. Unmatched junction bases numbered 12, after V lost 2 bases and J lost 8 bases. Germline V lookup: CDR1 MDHEN, CDR2 SYDVKM. This chain's CDR3 is CASSLKWDRGRVREKLFF. In nucleotides, the CDR3 is TGTGCCAGCAGTTTAAAGTGGGACAGGGGGCGCGTTAGGGAAAAACTGTTTTTT.

This chain links TRBV28 with TRBJ2-1; D is possibly TRBD1 or TRBD2 (6 bases each). The CDR3 is 17 residues long. Trimming took off 5 bases at V and 1 base at J, with 18 bases between the two ends. Per the germline V gene, CDR1 is MDHEN and CDR2 is SYDVKM. The CDR3 sequence: CASSKTWGAISYNEQFF. For the CDR3, the DNA is TGTGCCAGCAGTAAAACATGGGGGGCGATATCCTACAATGAGCAGTTCTTC.

The chain has TRBV5-1 and TRBJ1-3; D is ambiguous. Trimming stripped 4 bases from V and 5 bases from J, with 10 bases between. CDR3 length equals 13 residues. Germline CDR1 and CDR2: SGHRS and YFSETQ. CDR3 in amino acids: CASSPGDRNTIYF. CDR3 nucleotide sequence: TGCGCCAGCAGCCCCGGTGATAGAAACACCATATATTTT.

This rearrangement joins TRBV19 to TRBJ2-3; TRBD1 matches at 8 bases. With 11 bases clipped from V and 2 bases from J, the junction kept 9 bases outside the gene matches. CDR3 size: 14 residues. The germline V gene has CDR1 LNHDA and CDR2 SQIVND (reference sequence). CDR3: CASSRGHFTDTQYF. CDR3 sequence (DNA): TGTGCCTCCTCCAGGGGGCATTTCACAGATACGCAGTATTTT.

The genes are TRBV14 and TRBJ1-4; no reliable D call. Deletions cut 1 base from V and 0 bases from J, with 6 bases between. The CDR3 contains 15 residues. Germline assignment: CDR1 SGHDN and CDR2 FVKESK. DNA for the CDR3: TGTGCCAGCAGCCAAGGGGGAACAACTAATGAAAAACTGTTTTTT. This sequence encodes CASSQGGTTNEKLFF.

The chain carries TRBV7-9 and TRBJ1-2, with a weak D call TRBD1 (5 bases). Between the trimmed V and J ends, which lost 1 base and 7 bases, there was a span of 13 bases. The CDR3 is 14 residues long. The V gene's germline CDR1 is SEHNR and CDR2 FQNEAQ (reference sequence). This chain's CDR3 is CASSLGRDLSGYTF. The CDR3 DNA sequence: TGTGCCAGCAGCTTAGGCAGGGACCTGTCTGGCTACACCTTC.

This chain links TRBV5-6 with TRBJ2-3; D uncertain. Germline V gives CDR1 SGHDT, CDR2 YYEEEE. The CDR3 runs to 16 residues. V lost 0 bases to trimming and J lost 0 bases, with 11 bases between them. As DNA, the CDR3 is TGTGCCAGCAGCTTGGTCGGACCCTCTAGCACAGATACGCAGTATTTT. Its protein is CASSLVGPSSTDTQYF.

This clone was detected once. The rearrangement uses TRBV27 and TRBJ2-7, with D tentatively TRBD2 (6 bases). The ends were cut back, 6 bases at V and 3 bases at J, with 9 bases in the middle. CDR1 is MNHEY, CDR2 SMNVEV, per germline (reference sequence). The CDR3 totals 12 residues. The chain's CDR3 is CASRGLNYEQYF. In nucleotides, the CDR3 is TGTGCCAGCAGGGGACTGAACTACGAGCAGTACTTC.

The count of this clone is one. V and J are TRBV28 and TRBJ2-2; possibly TRBD1 for D (5 bases). Germline values: CDR1 MDHEN, CDR2 SYDVKM. This CDR3 has 15 residues. The V gene lost 0 bases and the J gene lost 5 bases, with 10 bases spanning the gap. CDR3 residues: CASSLWAGLTGELFF. In DNA, the CDR3 is TGTGCCAGCAGTTTATGGGCAGGGCTGACCGGGGAGCTGTTTTTT.

V gene TRBV19 combines with J gene TRBJ2-3; 9 bases fit TRBD1. Unmatched junction bases numbered 7, after V lost 4 bases and J lost 2 bases. The CDR3 consists of 16 residues. CDR1 and CDR2 from the germline V gene are LNHDA and SQIVND (reference sequence). The CDR3 spells CASSTHTGGNTDTQYF. As DNA, the CDR3 is TGTGCCAGTAGTACCCATACAGGGGGCAACACAGATACGCAGTATTTT.

V usage is TRBV7-2 and J usage is TRBJ1-4, with a tentative D call TRBD1 (5 bases). V dropped 5 bases and J dropped 5 bases, with 15 bases sitting between them. CDR3 size: 15 residues. In germline, CDR1 is SGHTA, CDR2 FQGNSA. The CDR3 DNA follows: TGTGCCAGCAGCCCCGGGCAGGGAGGGAATGAAAAACTGTTTTTT. This translates into CASSPGQGGNEKLFF.

This clone has only one observation. The chain employs TRBV6-6 and TRBJ1-5; D is ambiguous. V gave up 5 bases and J gave up 4 bases, with 9 bases separating them. The CDR3 loop spans 13 amino acids. CDR1 MNHNY and CDR2 SVGAGI come from the germline V gene (reference sequence). Here the CDR3 DNA reads TGTGCCAGCAGTACCGGGAAGAATCAGCCCCAGCATTTT. As protein: CASSTGKNQPQHF.

A single count supports this clone. The V and J genes are TRBV7-2 and TRBJ2-1; the D gene is possibly TRBD1 (7 bases). The ends were cut back, 5 bases at V and 2 bases at J, with 19 bases in the middle. There are 17 residues in the CDR3. CDR1 and CDR2 from the germline V gene are SGHTA and FQGNSA. CDR3 in DNA: TGTGCCAGCAGCCCCAGGGGGACGGGAGCCGCCTACAATGAGCAGTTCTTC. It yields the protein CASSPRGTGAAYNEQFF.

The J gene is TRBJ2-3, the V gene TRBV4-1; D is possibly TRBD1 (6 bases). The V end was cut by 8 bases, the J end by 0 bases, with 12 bases between. Germline V gene lookup returns CDR1 MGHRA and CDR2 YSYEKL. This CDR3 has 14 residues. The CDR3 sequence is CASQYRVSTDTQYF. CDR3 DNA: TGCGCCAGCCAATACAGGGTCAGCACAGATACGCAGTATTTT.

The chain carries TRBV27 and TRBJ2-3; TRBD1 agrees at 10 bases. Germline V gene data show CDR1 as MNHEY and CDR2 as SMNVEV (reference sequence). This CDR3 region has 16 residues. Trimming cost V 2 bases and J 2 bases; bases outside gene matches: 4. The CDR3 region has the DNA TGTGCCAGCAGTTTACGGACAGGGGGTACCACAGATACGCAGTATTTT. It encodes CASSLRTGGTTDTQYF.

The chain carries TRBV11-3 and TRBJ2-1; no reliable D call. Germline V CDR1 and CDR2: SGHNT, YENEEA. The germline V and J ends were trimmed by 0 bases and 5 bases, with 8 bases remaining between them. This CDR3 contains 14 residues. CDR3 region: CASSLDGRNNEQFF. Here the CDR3 DNA reads TGTGCCAGCAGCTTAGATGGGCGGAACAATGAGCAGTTCTTC.

V and J are TRBV19 and TRBJ2-6, with D possibly matching TRBD1 (5 bases). The CDR3 sequence is 17 residues long. The germline gives CDR1 LNHDA, CDR2 SQIVND (reference sequence). V was shortened by 5 bases and J by 5 bases, with 19 bases between the two germline ends. The CDR3 is CASSPRDLGRWANVLTF. CDR3 bases: TGTGCCAGTAGTCCGCGAGATTTGGGGCGCTGGGCCAACGTCCTGACTTTC.